This T cell receptor beta chain was sequenced during a study of blood T cells in healthy people across ages. Primers used in a second PCR of about 6 to 11 cycles were a sample-barcoded 5' primer and a J-beta primer mix. TCRdb analysed the 5' RACE reads with MiXCR anew, one entry per CDR3 protein. The sample yields 750,000 to 850,000 distinct CDR3 sequences, 25% seen once. The CDR3 extends over 12 amino acids. Germline CDR1 and CDR2: SQVTM and ANQGSEA. Trimming took off 1 base at V and 4 bases at J, with 7 bases between the two ends. The same data also contributed to another study, on T cells of mothers and their children. From that study: Related mother and child pairs showed slightly greater overlap (not significant) than unrelated pairs did.

V gene TRBV29-1 combines with J gene TRBJ1-2, with D maybe TRBD1 (5 bases). The sample was blood. The sequence derives from a boy under 18 in good health. Here the CDR3 reads CSVEGGLYGYTF. CDR3 DNA: TGCAGCGTTGAAGGGGGACTCTATGGCTACACCTTC.